What follows are 13 T cell receptor beta chains derived from one specimen sequenced in a study of blood T cells in healthy people across ages. Through a sample-barcoded 5' primer and a J-beta primer mix, a second PCR was run for roughly 7 to 12 cycles. Each CDR3 protein is one row after TCRdb ran MiXCR on the 5' RACE reads. The data contain 750,000 to 850,000 distinct CDR3 sequences, 20% to 30% of them singletons. Another study also made use of these data, one on T cells of mothers and their children.

The sequencing input was blood. The source of these receptors is a boy aged 10-17 years in good health.

The J gene is TRBJ2-7, the V gene TRBV28; 9 positions agree with TRBD2. The CDR3 spans 18 residues. Per the germline V gene, CDR1 is MDHEN and CDR2 is SYDVKM. V lost 3 bases and J lost 6; bases outside the gene matches: 18. CDR3 region: CASSFLREGRGDLREQYF. CDR3 nucleotides: TGTGCCAGCAGTTTCTTGCGGGAGGGCCGGGGGGATTTACGCGAGCAGTACTTC.

This clonotype has more than one count but fewer than ten. The chain is built from TRBV29-1 and TRBJ1-2; TRBD1 is a possible D gene (5 bases). Between the trimmed V and J ends, which lost 4 bases and 8 bases, there was a span of 14 bases. Per germline, CDR1 SQVTM and CDR2 ANQGSEA. CDR3 length equals 12 residues. DNA of the CDR3: TGCAGCGTTGGTGGAGGGGATATGGGCTACACCTTC. It specifies CSVGGGDMGYTF.

This clonotype was recorded many times. The chain links TRBV14 to TRBJ2-7; perhaps TRBD1 as D (6 bases). This CDR3 has 13 amino acids. The germline V and J ends were trimmed by 6 bases and 3 bases, with 12 bases remaining between them. The V gene's germline CDR1 is SGHDN and CDR2 FVKESK. CDR3 nucleotides: TGTGCCAGCAGTCGAGGACAGATCTACGAGCAGTACTTC. It is translated as CASSRGQIYEQYF.

A single count supports this clonotype. The V gene is TRBV12-3 or TRBV12-4, the J gene TRBJ1-5, with D hard to call. The CDR3 is 13 residues long. V was cut by 6 bases and J by 9 bases, with 15 bases left in between. The CDR3 region has the DNA TGTGCCAGCAGCGCCGGGGAGCGTGGGCCCCAGCATTTT. Amino acids: CASSAGERGPQHF.

This clonotype has a handful of counts. The chain combines TRBV6-5 with TRBJ1-6; no clear D. This CDR3 contains 13 residues. Germline values: CDR1 MNHEY, CDR2 SVGAGI. The V gene lost 5 bases and the J gene lost 5 bases, with 7 bases spanning the gap. As DNA, the CDR3 is TGTGCCAGCAGTACGACTAATAATTCACCCCTCCACTTT. This translates into CASSTTNNSPLHF.

The rearrangement links TRBV2 to TRBJ2-3, with TRBD2 identical over 12 bases. V lost 4 bases to trimming and J lost 4 bases; unmatched junction nucleotides: 9. This CDR3 has 17 residues. From germline, CDR1 is SNHLY and CDR2 FYNNEI. CDR3 protein: CASSGNGLAGIADTQYF. CDR3 coding DNA: TGTGCCAGCAGTGGAAACGGACTAGCGGGAATCGCAGATACGCAGTATTTT.

The CDR3 here is CASSLGQGLDTQYF. The CDR3 nucleotides read TGCGCCAGCAGCTTGGGGCAGGGTTTAGATACGCAGTATTTT. The rearrangement links TRBV5-1 to TRBJ2-3; TRBD1 might be the D (5 bases). V was shortened by 0 bases and J by 5 bases, with 10 bases between the two germline ends. Germline CDR1 reads SGHRS; CDR2 reads YFSETQ. CDR3 length: 14 amino acids.

The chain employs TRBV20-1 and TRBJ2-3; maybe TRBD2 (5 bases). Trimming took 6 bases from V and 2 from J, leaving 18 bases between them. Germline CDR1 reads DFQATT; CDR2 reads SNEGSKA (reference sequence). CDR3 length: 15 amino acids. CDR3 in DNA: TGCAGTGCCCGGCCGGAAGCGGATGCCACAGATACGCAGTATTTT. Residues: CSARPEADATDTQYF.

This clonotype was observed a few times. The chain combines TRBV27 with TRBJ2-1, with 9 bases aligning to TRBD2. CDR1 is MNHEY, CDR2 SMNVEV, per germline (reference sequence). Trimming took 3 bases from V and 3 from J; bases not matched to a gene: 12. The CDR3 loop spans 18 amino acids. The CDR3 region has the DNA TGTGCCAGCAGTTTTCGGGGCATAGCGGGAGAGAACTACAATGAGCAGTTCTTC. Translating gives CASSFRGIAGENYNEQFF.

The chain couples TRBV4-3 to TRBJ1-1; D is unresolved. The length of the CDR3 is 16 residues. Germline V CDR1 and CDR2: LGHNA, YSLEER. V lost 1 base, J lost 5 bases, and 17 bases lay in between. The CDR3 DNA is TGCGCCAGCAGCCAAGGTAGGGCCCAAAAGAGGACTGAAGCTTTCTTT. Its translation: CASSQGRAQKRTEAFF.

This clonotype occurred many times. The genes are TRBV20-1 and TRBJ2-6; 8 bases line up with TRBD2. CDR3 length equals 19 residues. Trimming removed 0 bases from V and 0 bases from J; junction bases left unmatched: 10. Per germline, CDR1 DFQATT and CDR2 SNEGSKA (reference sequence). The CDR3 DNA reads TGCAGTGCTAGAGACAGCTTCGCGGGAGGCCTCTCTGGGGCCAACGTCCTGACTTTC. Translation: CSARDSFAGGLSGANVLTF.

About this clonotype: Sequence at one end of the junction differs from germline and may be a read error. The rearrangement links TRBV5-1 to TRBJ2-5, with D unresolved. The CDR3 covers 15 residues. CDR1 and CDR2 (germline): SGHRS, YFSETQ. This chain's CDR3 is CASSLERAPQETQHF. In nucleotides, the CDR3 is TGCGCCAGCAGCTTGGAAAGGGCCCCCCAAGAGACCCAGCACTTC.

The rearrangement links TRBV7-9 to TRBJ2-7, with D possibly matching TRBD2 (5 bases). Germline CDR1 SEHNR, CDR2 FQNEAQ (reference sequence). The length of the CDR3 is 15 residues. The V and J ends lost 5 bases and 0 bases respectively, with 14 bases between them. Written as DNA, the CDR3 is TGTGCCAGCAGCCCAAGTGCACTAGACTCCTACGAGCAGTACTTC. Protein sequence: CASSPSALDSYEQYF.